One and the same sample provided the 21 T cell receptor beta chains below, sequenced in a study of early T cells in non-severe SARS-CoV-2 infection. From the 5' RACE reads, TCRdb called clonotypes with MiXCR, one entry per CDR3 protein. Of over 55,000 distinct CDR3 sequences listed, around 13% are singletons. What was sequenced was whole blood. The receptor set was obtained from an adult who was a healthcare worker with PCR-confirmed SARS-CoV-2 infection or an uninfected control (not recorded which).

Many counts were recorded for this clonotype. This chain links TRBV7-9 with TRBJ2-5, with D possibly matching TRBD2 (6 bases). This CDR3 has 16 residues. CDR1 and CDR2 (germline): SEHNR, FQNEAQ (reference sequence). Trimming took 1 base from V and 2 from J, leaving 14 bases between them. This CDR3 reads CASSLEVAVRQETQYF. The CDR3 nucleotides read TGTGCCAGCAGCTTAGAAGTAGCGGTACGTCAAGAGACCCAGTACTTC.

This clonotype was found many times. This chain uses TRBV7-9 with TRBJ1-1, with D possibly matching TRBD1 (5 bases). The V and J ends lost 2 bases and 0 bases respectively, with 10 bases between them. Germline V gene sequence: CDR1 SEHNR, CDR2 FQNEAQ (reference sequence). CDR3 length: 15 residues. The CDR3 here is CASSLQGQMNTEAFF. In DNA form, the CDR3 reads TGTGCCAGCAGCTTACAGGGTCAGATGAACACTGAAGCTTTCTTT.

V gene TRBV29-1 combines with J gene TRBJ1-1; D is uncertain. Germline V lookup: CDR1 SQVTM, CDR2 ANQGSEA. This CDR3 has 10 residues. V gave up 4 bases and J gave up 4 bases, with 4 bases separating them. CDR3 sequence reads: CSVATTEAFF. As DNA, the CDR3 is TGCAGCGTTGCGACCACTGAAGCTTTCTTT.

In its sample, this clonotype was seen many times. This chain joins TRBV18 and TRBJ1-5; 10 bases map to TRBD1. V gave up 3 bases and J gave up 5 bases; unmatched junction bases: 1. CDR1 KGHSH and CDR2 LQKENI come from the germline V gene. The CDR3 is made up of 14 amino acids. Here the CDR3 reads CASSPGTGDQPQHF. CDR3 bases: TGTGCCAGCTCACCTGGGACAGGGGATCAGCCCCAGCATTTT.

This clonotype was seen ten or more times. The V gene is TRBV7-9, the J gene TRBJ2-7; 8 bases line up with TRBD2. Germline V gene sequence: CDR1 SEHNR, CDR2 FQNEAQ (reference sequence). CDR3 size: 16 residues. The trim removed 3 bases at V and 6 bases at J, leaving 13 bases unmatched. The CDR3 sequence: CASSLSRAGEDGEQYF. CDR3 DNA sequence: TGTGCCAGCAGCTTGTCTCGAGCGGGAGAGGACGGCGAGCAGTACTTC.

This clonotype was found many times. The rearrangement uses TRBV11-2 and TRBJ2-1; 11 bases align to TRBD2. CDR3 length: 16 amino acids. V was clipped by 3 bases and J by 6 bases; unmatched bases: 7. Per the germline V gene, CDR1 is SGHAT and CDR2 is FQNNGV. This CDR3 reads CASSFIAGGPSNEQFF. DNA for the CDR3: TGTGCCAGCAGCTTCATAGCGGGAGGGCCCTCCAATGAGCAGTTCTTC.

In this sample, this clonotype turned up many times. The V gene is TRBV28, the J gene TRBJ2-4; 8 positions agree with TRBD1. Germline CDR1 reads MDHEN; CDR2 reads SYDVKM. V shed 2 bases, J shed 6 bases, and the junction held 6 bases outside the gene matches. This CDR3 contains 15 residues. CDR3 in amino acids: CASSLAGGLGNIQYF. The DNA for the CDR3 is TGTGCCAGCAGTTTAGCAGGGGGCCTGGGAAACATTCAGTACTTC. The full variable domain, rest sourced from reference TRBV28 and TRBJ2-4, is DVKVTQSSRYLVKRTGEKVFLECVQDMDHENMFWYRQDPGLGLRLIYFSYDVKMKEKGDIPEGYSVSREKKERFSLILESASTNQTSMYLCASSLAGGLGNIQYFGAGTRLSVL.

This clonotype occurred a few times. The chain links TRBV20-1 to TRBJ2-1, with 9 bases that match TRBD2. The CDR3 totals 20 residues. Germline V gene lookup returns CDR1 DFQATT and CDR2 SNEGSKA (reference sequence). After removal of 1 base from V and 7 bases from J, the junction contained 23 bases not matched to a gene. The CDR3 is CSARVESSGRERRGRNEQFF. CDR3 nucleotides: TGCAGTGCTAGAGTAGAAAGTAGCGGGAGAGAAAGAAGAGGCCGGAATGAGCAGTTCTTC.

The table lists this clonotype with many counts. At one of its ends the junction is not consistent with the germline gene, which may arise from a read error. The chain recombines TRBV5-5 with TRBJ1-5; D call uncertain. CDR1 and CDR2 from the germline V gene are SGHKS and YYEKEE (reference sequence). This CDR3 is 13 amino acids long. CDR3 in amino acids: CASSLDSYQPQHF. CDR3 sequence (DNA): TGTGCCAGCAGCTTGGATAGCTATCAGCCCCAGCATTTT.

This clonotype occurred many times. V is TRBV9 and J is TRBJ1-1; TRBD1 matches 9 bases. Germline V CDR1 and CDR2: SGDLS, YYNGEE. With V trimmed by 2 bases and J by 0 bases, 2 bases remained unmatched. The CDR3 sequence is 15 residues long. CDR3 in DNA: TGTGCCAGCAGCGTTGGGACAGGGTTGAACACTGAAGCTTTCTTT. Translating gives CASSVGTGLNTEAFF.

This chain connects TRBV29-1 to TRBJ1-5, with D perhaps matching TRBD1 (5 bases). CDR1 and CDR2 (germline): SQVTM, ANQGSEA. V was shortened by 3 bases and J by 3 bases, with 9 bases between the two germline ends. The CDR3 consists of 13 residues. In DNA, the CDR3 is TGCAGCGTTGAGGAAGGGGTCAATCAGCCCCAGCATTTT. The encoded protein is CSVEEGVNQPQHF. Complete variable domain (other parts from reference TRBV29-1 and TRBJ1-5): SAVISQKPSRDICQRGTSLTIQCQVDSQVTMMFWYRQQPGQSLTLIATANQGSEATYESGFVIDKFPISRPNLTFSTLTVSNMSPEDSSIYLCSVEEGVNQPQHFGDGTRLSIL.

This clonotype was detected many times. The junction does not match germline at one end; this may be a read error. The chain recombines TRBV20-1 with TRBJ2-3, with 8 nucleotides matching TRBD2. The CDR3 has 15 residues. Germline lookup yields CDR1 DFQATT and CDR2 SNEGSKA (reference sequence). The CDR3 DNA reads as TGCGGTGCTCCCACCGGGGGGGGCTACACAGATACGCAGTATTTT. It codes for CGAPTGGGYTDTQYF.

The sample holds many counts of this clonotype. The chain couples TRBV7-9 to TRBJ1-2; D is undetermined. Trimming removed 8 bases from V and 2 bases from J, with 9 bases in between. CDR1 is SEHNR, CDR2 FQNEAQ, per germline (reference sequence). This CDR3 comprises 12 residues. CDR3 region: CASFTGNYGYTF. CDR3 bases: TGTGCCAGCTTTACCGGAAACTATGGCTACACCTTC.

In this sample, this clonotype turned up many times. Here the CDR3 DNA reads TGTGCCAGCTCAGGCGGATTGAACACTGAAGCTTTCTTT. This gives the protein CASSGGLNTEAFF. The chain joins TRBV18 to TRBJ1-1; no firm D call. Trimming cost V 5 bases and J 0 bases, with 7 bases left between them. Germline CDR1 is KGHSH and CDR2 is LQKENI. This CDR3 has 13 residues. The variable domain in full, completed from reference TRBV18 and TRBJ1-1, reads NAGVMQNPRHLVRRRGQEARLRCSPMKGHSHVYWYRQLPEEGLKFMVYLQKENIIDESGMPKERFSAEFPKEGPSILRIQQVVRGDSAAYFCASSGGLNTEAFFGQGTRLTVV.

This clonotype occurred many times. The rearrangement links TRBV6-2 or TRBV6-3 to TRBJ1-2; possible D gene TRBD1, 6 bases. Germline V lookup: CDR1 MNHEY, CDR2 SVGEGT. The CDR3 runs to 19 residues. Trimming cost V 2 bases and J 2 bases, with 24 bases left between them. The CDR3 is CASSYPAERGPRGNYGYTF. The CDR3, as DNA: TGTGCCAGCAGTTACCCGGCGGAGCGCGGTCCTAGGGGGAACTATGGCTACACCTTC.

This clonotype turned up a few times. The chain recombines TRBV7-9 with TRBJ1-2; D is uncertain. Germline V gene data show CDR1 as SEHNR and CDR2 as FQNEAQ (reference sequence). Trimming removed 7 bases from V and 0 bases from J, with 9 bases in between. This CDR3 is built from 13 residues. The CDR3 sequence is CASTPEANYGYTF. In DNA form, the CDR3 reads TGTGCCAGCACCCCAGAGGCTAACTATGGCTACACCTTC.

This clonotype was recorded at least ten times. The chain joins TRBV9 to TRBJ1-6; D call uncertain. Trimming stripped 2 bases from V and 6 bases from J, with 3 bases between. The germline CDR1 and CDR2 sequences are SGDLS and YYNGEE. The CDR3 has 12 amino acids. The CDR3 nucleotides are TGTGCCAGCAGCGTCCTTAATTCACCCCTCCACTTT. Translating it yields CASSVLNSPLHF.

This clonotype showed up just a few times. The chain carries TRBV29-1 and TRBJ1-1; 12 positions agree with TRBD1. This CDR3 spans 15 amino acids. Germline CDR1 reads SQVTM; CDR2 reads ANQGSEA. The junction had 8 bases not matched to a gene; V was cut back by 4 bases and J by 5 bases. The chain's CDR3 is CSVVGTGGSGTEAFF. CDR3 coding DNA: TGCAGCGTTGTGGGGACAGGGGGCAGTGGGACTGAAGCTTTCTTT.

This clonotype was detected ten times or more. V usage is TRBV3-1 and J usage is TRBJ1-1, with D possibly being TRBD1 (5 bases). The V end was cut by 4 bases, the J end by 8 bases, with 14 bases between. Germline assignment: CDR1 LGHDT and CDR2 YNNKEL (reference sequence). CDR3 length equals 13 residues. Here the CDR3 DNA reads TGTGCCAGCAGCCTAAGGGGCCCGACGGAAGCTTTCTTT. Amino acids: CASSLRGPTEAFF.

This chain links TRBV28 with TRBJ2-7, with 13 positions matching TRBD2. The V gene's germline CDR1 is MDHEN and CDR2 SYDVKM. This CDR3 is built from 15 residues. Trimming cost V 5 bases and J 3 bases; bases outside gene matches: 4. The CDR3 loop is CASSQRTSGSYEQYF. CDR3 coding DNA: TGTGCCAGCAGTCAACGGACTAGCGGGAGCTACGAGCAGTACTTC.

In its sample, this clonotype was seen many times. The genes are TRBV29-1 and TRBJ1-2, with D unresolved. CDR1 is SQVTM, CDR2 ANQGSEA, per germline. The length of the CDR3 is 9 residues. Trimming cost V 0 bases and J 7 bases, with 0 bases left between them. Here the CDR3 reads CSVEDGYTF. In nucleotides, the CDR3 is TGCAGCGTTGAAGATGGCTACACCTTC.